The TCR beta chain described here comes from a study of spatial heterogeneity in lung cancer (dated by TCRdb to 2018 to 2020). As for the study more broadly: Beta-chain transcripts were consistently detected in greater numbers than alpha-chain transcripts, which likely reflected higher beta-chain transcript abundance. In the raw uncorrected reads, each unique combination of TCR and UMI appeared more than ten times on average. The study quantitatively compared TCR alpha and beta repertoires across multiple tumor regions, matched nontumor lung and blood in non-small cell lung cancer. Nonsynonymous mutation counts, determined by whole-exome sequencing of tumor tissue, were related to features of the TCR repertoire. At surgery, both alpha and beta chains were TCR-sequenced in about 200 tumor regions, some 64 matched nontumor lung samples and around 50 PBMC samples. Overall study results and their limits: Ubiquitous expanded tumor TCRs showed up in blood more often at tumor resection than at routine follow-up. Confirming at a functional level the hypothesis that regional TCRs recognize regional mutations was considered to require additional single-cell paired TCR alpha and beta sequencing.

The time point label, read with the paper, signifies: sample taken at primary tumor resection. Samples were obtained from approximately 70 patients with early-stage, untreated non-small cell lung cancer from the lung TRACERx cohort. Whole RNA extracted from tumor and nontumor lung tissue, or from cryopreserved PBMC samples, was used for TCR sequencing without cell sorting. A patient was chosen for TCR sequencing only when enough RNA was available from at least two tumor regions. This clonotype was detected only a few times. The antigen it recognizes is unknown. Base qualities were left out, and no much larger clone turns up one base away. The library was generated by 5' RACE. The sequencer was a NextSeq 500. To allow correction of PCR and sequencing errors, the TCR library protocol tagged every TCR cDNA molecule with a unique molecular identifier. The published analysis was carried out like this. TCR identification, UMI-based error correction and CDR3 extraction were performed with Decombinator tools. TCRs above a frequency of 2 per 1,000, corresponding to the top 1% of the tumor frequency distribution, were defined as expanded. Each repertoire was subsampled 100 times to 5,000 TCRs, after which Renyi diversity was computed with the R vegan package. CDR3 similarity networks were constructed using string-kernel similarity of amino acid triplets, with links drawn between CDR3s whose pairwise similarity was above 0.82. TCRdb trimmed the raw reads at Q25, called clones with MiXCR and kept productive beta chains. Here each entry gathers all rows of one CDR3 protein and keeps the most common genes and DNA. For this entry, the V and J calls and clone size follow TCRdb and not the study's own pipeline. In this sample the table shows tens of thousands of distinct CDR3 sequences, nearly 6.5% of which occur a single time. Clones ranked in the top ten supply roughly 14% of the sample.

V is reduced by 2 bases and J by 2 bases, leaving a spacing of 10 bases between them. Its CDR3 holds 14 amino acids, cysteine through valine. CDR3 DNA is the only sequence kept; it has 42 bases, read in frame from the first base. The germline V gene yields MDHEN for CDR1 and SYDVKM for CDR2. The sample here was PBMCs, taken at surgery. The sequence links TRBV28 to TRBJ2-7; too little of a D gene remains to name it. This clonotype was sampled from a female donor with early-stage non-small cell lung cancer. The nucleotide sequence reads TGTGCCAGCAGTTTAACTACGTCCACCTACGAGCAGTACGTC. It specifies CASSLTTSTYEQYV.